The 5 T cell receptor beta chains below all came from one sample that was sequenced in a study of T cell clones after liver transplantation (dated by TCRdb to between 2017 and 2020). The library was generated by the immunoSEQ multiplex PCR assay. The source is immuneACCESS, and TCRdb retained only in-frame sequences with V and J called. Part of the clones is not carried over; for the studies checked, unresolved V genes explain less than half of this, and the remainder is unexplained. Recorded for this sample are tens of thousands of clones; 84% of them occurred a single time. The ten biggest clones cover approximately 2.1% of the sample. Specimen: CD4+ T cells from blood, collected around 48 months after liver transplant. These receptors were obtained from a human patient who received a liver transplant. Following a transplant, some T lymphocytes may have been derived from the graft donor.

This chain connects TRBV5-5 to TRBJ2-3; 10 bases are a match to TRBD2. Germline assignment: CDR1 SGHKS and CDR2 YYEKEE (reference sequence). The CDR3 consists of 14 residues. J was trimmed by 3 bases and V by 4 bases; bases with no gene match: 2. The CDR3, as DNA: TGTGCCAGCAGCGCGGGACTAGCGACAGATACGCAGTATTTT. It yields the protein CASSAGLATDTQYF.

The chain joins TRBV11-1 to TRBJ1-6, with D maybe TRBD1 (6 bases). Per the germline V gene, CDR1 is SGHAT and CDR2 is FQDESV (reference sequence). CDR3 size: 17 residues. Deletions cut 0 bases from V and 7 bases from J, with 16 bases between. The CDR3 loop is CASSLALGGAGNSPLHF. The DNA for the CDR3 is TGTGCCAGCAGCTTAGCGCTGGGGGGCGCTGGGAATTCACCCCTCCACTTT.

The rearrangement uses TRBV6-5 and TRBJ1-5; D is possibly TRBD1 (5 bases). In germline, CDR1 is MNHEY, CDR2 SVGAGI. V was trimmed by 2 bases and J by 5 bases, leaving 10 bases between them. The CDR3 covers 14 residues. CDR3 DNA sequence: TGTGCCAGCAGTTACGGGGGACGCGATCAGCCCCAGCATTTT. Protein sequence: CASSYGGRDQPQHF.

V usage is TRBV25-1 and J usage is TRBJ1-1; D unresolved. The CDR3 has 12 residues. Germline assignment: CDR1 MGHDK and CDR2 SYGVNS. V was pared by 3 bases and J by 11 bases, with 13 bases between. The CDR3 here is CASSDWAMVAFF. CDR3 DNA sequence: TGTGCCAGCAGTGACTGGGCAATGGTGGCTTTCTTT.

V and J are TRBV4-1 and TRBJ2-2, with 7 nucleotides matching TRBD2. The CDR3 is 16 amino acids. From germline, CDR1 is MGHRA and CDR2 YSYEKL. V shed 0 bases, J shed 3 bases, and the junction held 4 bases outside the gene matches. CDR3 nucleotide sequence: TGCGCCAGCAGCCAAGATGGACTAGAATACACCGGGGAGCTGTTTTTT. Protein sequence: CASSQDGLEYTGELFF.